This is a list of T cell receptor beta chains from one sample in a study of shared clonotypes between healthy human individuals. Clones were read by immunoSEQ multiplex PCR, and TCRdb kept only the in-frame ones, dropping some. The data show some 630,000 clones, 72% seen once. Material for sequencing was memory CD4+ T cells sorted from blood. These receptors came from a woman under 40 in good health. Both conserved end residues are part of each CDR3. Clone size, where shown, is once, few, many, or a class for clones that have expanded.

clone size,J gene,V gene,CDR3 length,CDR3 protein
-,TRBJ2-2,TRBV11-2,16,CASRIPGLRNTGELFF
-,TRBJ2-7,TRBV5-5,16,CASSLAWDPSSYEQYF
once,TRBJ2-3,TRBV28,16,CASSLSGTGSTDTQYF
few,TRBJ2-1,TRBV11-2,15,CASSPDRGDYNEQFF
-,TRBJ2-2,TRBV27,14,CASSRLGDTGELFF
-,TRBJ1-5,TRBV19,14,CASSIEGRSQPQHF
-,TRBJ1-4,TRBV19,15,CASSIETATNEKLFF
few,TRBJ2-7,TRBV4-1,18,CASSQDPLFSARSGEQYF
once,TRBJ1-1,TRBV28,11,CASKLTTEAFF
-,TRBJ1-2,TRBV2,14,CASERTGGEYGYTF
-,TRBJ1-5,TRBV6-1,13,CASSFEADQPQHF
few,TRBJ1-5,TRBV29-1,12,CSAWGLGQPQHF
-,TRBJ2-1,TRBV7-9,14,CASSSLSGYNEQFF
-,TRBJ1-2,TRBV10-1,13,CASSPARSYGYTF
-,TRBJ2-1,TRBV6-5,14,CASSYLAGLDEQFF
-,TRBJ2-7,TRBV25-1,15,CASSEQDRGRNEQYF
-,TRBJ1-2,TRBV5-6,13,CASSEGTVYGYTF
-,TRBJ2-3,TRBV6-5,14,CASSYRRTPDTQYF
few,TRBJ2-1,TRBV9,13,CASSPRHHNEQFF
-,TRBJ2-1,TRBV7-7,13,CASSLGQYNEQFF
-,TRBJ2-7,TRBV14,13,CASSPGPAYEQYF
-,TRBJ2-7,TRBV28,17,CASSLPRLGGYSYEQYF
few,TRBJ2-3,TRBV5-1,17,CASSLVGLVLRPDTQYF
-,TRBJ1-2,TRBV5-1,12,CASSLSGDGYTF
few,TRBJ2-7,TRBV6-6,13,CASKPQRTYEQYF
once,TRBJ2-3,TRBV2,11,CASRVGDTQYF
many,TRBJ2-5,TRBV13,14,CASSTGPNQETQYF
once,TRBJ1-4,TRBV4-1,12,CASSQEYEKLFF
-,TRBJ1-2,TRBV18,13,CASSPDRVYGYTF
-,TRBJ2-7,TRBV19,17,CASTQGGPWDGTYEQYF
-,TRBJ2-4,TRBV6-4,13,CASSGPHKVGWDF
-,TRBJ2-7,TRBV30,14,CAWTSGGGPGEQYF
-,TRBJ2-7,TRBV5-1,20,CASSLAKGLAYTDSEYEQYF
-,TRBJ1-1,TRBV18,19,CASSLRFLGTGGAGTEAFF
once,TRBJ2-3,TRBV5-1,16,CASSLVPGQGADTQYF
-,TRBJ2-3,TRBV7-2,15,CASSKYSGSTDTQYF
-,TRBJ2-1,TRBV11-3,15,CASSQGGTTYNEQFF
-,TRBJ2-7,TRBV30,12,CAWSSSSYEQYF
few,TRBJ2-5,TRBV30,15,CAWSASVASWGTQYF
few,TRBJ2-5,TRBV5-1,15,CASSPRPDRPETQYF
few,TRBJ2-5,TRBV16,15,CASSLRGQGIETQYF
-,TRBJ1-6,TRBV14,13,CASSRGGVSPLHF
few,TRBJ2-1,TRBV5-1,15,CASSFSSGAYNEQFF
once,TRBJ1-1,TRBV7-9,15,CASSLEGQRLTEAFF
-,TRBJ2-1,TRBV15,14,CATSRGPLMNEQFF
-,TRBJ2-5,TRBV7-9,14,CASSQGQGQETQYF
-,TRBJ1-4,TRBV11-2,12,CASSSGREKLFF
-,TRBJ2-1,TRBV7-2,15,CASSYLSPRYNEQFF
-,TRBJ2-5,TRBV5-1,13,CASSPQGEETQYF